The rows below give T cell receptor beta chains drawn from one sample of a study of blood T cells in healthy people across ages. A single record per CDR3 protein comes from TCRdb applying MiXCR to the 5' RACE reads. This table holds over 500,000 distinct CDR3 sequences, around a quarter found once. The same data also went into a second study, on T cells of mothers and their children.

The sample consisted of blood. The source of these receptors is a boy aged 2 to 10 in good health. Each CDR3 is given with its conserved first and last residue. Fields, in order: J gene, V gene, CDR3 protein.

J: TRBJ2-5; V: TRBV6-5; CDR3: CASSYFFGTDAEGTQYF
J: TRBJ2-3; V: TRBV12-5; CDR3: CASGFRLEDTQYF
J: TRBJ1-2; V: TRBV25-1; CDR3: CGLGRSNYGYTF
J: TRBJ2-3; V: TRBV9; CDR3: CASKGGASTDTQYF
J: NA; V: TRBV11-2; CDR3: CASSLLSASEYEQYF
J: TRBJ1-1; V: TRBV6-1; CDR3: CASRSIIQGGQDTEAFF
J: TRBJ2-4; V: TRBV30; CDR3: CAWISGGNIQYF
J: TRBJ2-7; V: TRBV9; CDR3: CASSVGTRPYEQYF
J: TRBJ1-2; V: TRBV4-3; CDR3: CASSQDVAGTYGYTF
J: TRBJ2-7; V: TRBV2; CDR3: CASSERGGSYEQYF
J: TRBJ2-2; V: TRBV25-1; CDR3: CASSVSGSGTGELFF
J: TRBJ1-2; V: TRBV9; CDR3: CASSGDGPYGYTF
J: TRBJ2-3; V: TRBV20-1; CDR3: CSARDLLSGTDTQYF
J: TRBJ2-4; V: TRBV7-9; CDR3: CASSLTGTGGFSRAKNIQYF
J: TRBJ2-3; V: TRBV4-1; CDR3: CASSQSLAGSTDTQYF
J: TRBJ2-4; V: TRBV29-1; CDR3: CSVELGLAKNIQYF
J: TRBJ2-7; V: TRBV4-1; CDR3: CASSQEGGTGRYEQYF
J: TRBJ1-2; V: TRBV6-5; CDR3: CASSRVTDYGYTF
J: NA; V: TRBV11-2; CDR3: CASSSPGKVNEQFF
J: TRBJ1-2; V: TRBV20-1; CDR3: CSAKASPNVDGYTF
J: TRBJ1-1; V: TRBV11-2; CDR3: CASSSIRGNTEAFF
J: NA; V: TRBV5-5; CDR3: CASSFGGLNEQYF